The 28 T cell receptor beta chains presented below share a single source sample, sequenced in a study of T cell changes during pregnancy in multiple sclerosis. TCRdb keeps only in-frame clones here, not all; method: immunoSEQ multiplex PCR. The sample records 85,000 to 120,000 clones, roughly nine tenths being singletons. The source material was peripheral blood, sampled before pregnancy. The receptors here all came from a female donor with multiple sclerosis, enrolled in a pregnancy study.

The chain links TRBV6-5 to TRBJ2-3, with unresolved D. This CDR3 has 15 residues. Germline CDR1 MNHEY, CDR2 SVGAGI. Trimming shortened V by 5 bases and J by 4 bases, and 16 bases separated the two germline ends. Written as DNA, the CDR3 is TGTGCCAGCAGTACCCTTCAGGATTTTCCAGATACGCAGTATTTT. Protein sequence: CASSTLQDFPDTQYF.

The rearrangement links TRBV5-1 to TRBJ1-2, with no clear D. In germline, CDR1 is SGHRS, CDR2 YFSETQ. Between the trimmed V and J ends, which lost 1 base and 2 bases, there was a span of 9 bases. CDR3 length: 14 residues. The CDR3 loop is CASSLNLVNYGYTF. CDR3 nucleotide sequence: TGCGCCAGCAGCTTGAATCTAGTCAACTATGGCTACACCTTC.

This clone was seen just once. The CDR3 sequence: CASSPGTSGVNEQFF. The CDR3 coding sequence is TGTGCCAGCAGTCCTGGGACTAGCGGGGTGAATGAGCAGTTCTTC. The chain couples TRBV27 to TRBJ2-1; 13 positions match TRBD2. V was pared by 5 bases and J by 7 bases, with 5 bases of the junction left unmatched. CDR1 and CDR2 from the germline V gene are MNHEY and SMNVEV (reference sequence). This CDR3 comprises 15 residues.

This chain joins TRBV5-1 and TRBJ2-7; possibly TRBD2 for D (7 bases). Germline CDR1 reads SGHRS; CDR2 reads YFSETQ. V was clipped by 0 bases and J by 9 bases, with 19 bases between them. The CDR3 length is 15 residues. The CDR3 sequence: CASSLGSLEGGWQYF. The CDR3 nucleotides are TGCGCCAGCAGCTTGGGGTCATTGGAGGGGGGGTGGCAGTACTTC.

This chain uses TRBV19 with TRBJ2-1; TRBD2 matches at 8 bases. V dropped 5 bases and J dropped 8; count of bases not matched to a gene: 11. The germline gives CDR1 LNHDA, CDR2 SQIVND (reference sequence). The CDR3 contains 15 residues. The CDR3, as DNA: TGTGCCAGTAGTGACCTAGCGGGCGCTTTAGATGAGCAGTTCTTC. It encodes CASSDLAGALDEQFF.

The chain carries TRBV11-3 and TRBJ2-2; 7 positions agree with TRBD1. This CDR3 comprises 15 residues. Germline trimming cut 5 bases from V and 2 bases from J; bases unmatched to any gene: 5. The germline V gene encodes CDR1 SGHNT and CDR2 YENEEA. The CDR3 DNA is TGTGCCAGCAGCATGAGACAGGGCAACACCGGGGAGCTGTTTTTT. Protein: CASSMRQGNTGELFF.

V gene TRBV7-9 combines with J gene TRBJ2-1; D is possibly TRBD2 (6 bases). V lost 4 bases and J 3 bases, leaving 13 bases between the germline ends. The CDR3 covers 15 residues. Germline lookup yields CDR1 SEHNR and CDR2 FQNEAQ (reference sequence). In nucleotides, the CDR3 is TGTGCCAGCAGCTCTCCGGGACTGAACTACAATGAGCAGTTCTTC. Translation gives CASSSPGLNYNEQFF.

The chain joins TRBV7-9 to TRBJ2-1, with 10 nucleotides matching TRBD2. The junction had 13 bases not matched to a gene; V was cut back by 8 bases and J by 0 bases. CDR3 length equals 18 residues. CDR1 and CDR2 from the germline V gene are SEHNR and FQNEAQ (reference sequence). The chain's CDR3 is CASHLGLAGDTSYNEQFF. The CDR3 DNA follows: TGTGCCAGCCACTTAGGGCTAGCGGGGGACACCTCCTACAATGAGCAGTTCTTC.

Written as DNA, the CDR3 is TGTGCCAGTAGACGGGGACAGGGGGCCTCTGGCTACACCTTC. It encodes CASRRGQGASGYTF. V gene TRBV19 combines with J gene TRBJ1-2; 12 nucleotides align to TRBD1. Germline CDR1 and CDR2: LNHDA and SQIVND (reference sequence). CDR3 length: 14 amino acids. With V trimmed by 6 bases and J by 7 bases, 6 bases remained unmatched.

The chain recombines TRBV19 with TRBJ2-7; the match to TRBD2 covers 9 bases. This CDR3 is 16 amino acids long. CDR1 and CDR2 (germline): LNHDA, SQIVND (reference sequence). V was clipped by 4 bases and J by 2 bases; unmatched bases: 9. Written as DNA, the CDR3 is TGTGCCAGTAGTACCCTCACTAGCGGGTCACCCTACGAGCAGTACTTC. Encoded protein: CASSTLTSGSPYEQYF.

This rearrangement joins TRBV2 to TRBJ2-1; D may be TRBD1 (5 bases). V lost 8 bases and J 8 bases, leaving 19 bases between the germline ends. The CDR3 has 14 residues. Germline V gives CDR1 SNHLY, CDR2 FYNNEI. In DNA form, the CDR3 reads TGTGCCAGCTATCGGCAGGGCCCTCTCTATGAGCAGTTCTTC. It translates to CASYRQGPLYEQFF.

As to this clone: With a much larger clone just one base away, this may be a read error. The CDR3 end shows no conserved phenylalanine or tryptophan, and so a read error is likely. The CDR3 spells CASSLIGGGSPLHL. The CDR3 nucleotides are TGTGCCAGCAGCTTAATTGGGGGCGGGTCACCCCTCCACCTT. V is TRBV7-2 and J is TRBJ1-6; a possible D gene is TRBD1 (6 bases). The CDR3 contains 14 residues. Germline V CDR1 and CDR2: SGHTA, FQGNSA. The V end was cut by 2 bases, the J end by 10 bases, with 12 bases between.

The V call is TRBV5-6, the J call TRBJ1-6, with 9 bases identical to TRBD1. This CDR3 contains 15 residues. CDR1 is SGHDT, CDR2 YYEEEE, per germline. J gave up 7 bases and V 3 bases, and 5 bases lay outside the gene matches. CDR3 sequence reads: CASSSWDRVNSPLHF. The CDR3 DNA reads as TGTGCCAGCAGCTCATGGGACAGGGTGAATTCACCCCTCCACTTT.

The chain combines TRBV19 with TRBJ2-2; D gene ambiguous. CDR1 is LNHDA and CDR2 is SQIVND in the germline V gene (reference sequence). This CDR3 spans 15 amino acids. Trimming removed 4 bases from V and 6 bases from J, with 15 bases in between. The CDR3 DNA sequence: TGTGCCAGTAGTACCAGCAGACCGCAGGCCGGGGAGCTGTTTTTT. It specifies CASSTSRPQAGELFF.

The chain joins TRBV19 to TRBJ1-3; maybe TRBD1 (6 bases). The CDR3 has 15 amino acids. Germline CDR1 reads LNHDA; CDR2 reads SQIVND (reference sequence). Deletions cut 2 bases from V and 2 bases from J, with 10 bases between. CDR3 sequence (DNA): TGTGCCAGTAGTATACCAGGGGACGCTGGAAACACCATATATTTT. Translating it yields CASSIPGDAGNTIYF. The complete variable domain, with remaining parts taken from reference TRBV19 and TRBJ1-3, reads DGGITQSPKYLFRKEGQNVTLSCEQNLNHDAMYWYRQDPGQGLRLIYYSQIVNDFQKGDIAEGYSVSREKKESFPLTVTSAQKNPTAFYLCASSIPGDAGNTIYFGEGSWLTVV.

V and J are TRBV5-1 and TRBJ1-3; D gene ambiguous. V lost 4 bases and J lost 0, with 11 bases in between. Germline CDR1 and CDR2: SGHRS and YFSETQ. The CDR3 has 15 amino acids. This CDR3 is CASSVGLASGNTIYF. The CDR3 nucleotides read TGCGCCAGCAGCGTTGGACTCGCCTCTGGAAACACCATATATTTT.

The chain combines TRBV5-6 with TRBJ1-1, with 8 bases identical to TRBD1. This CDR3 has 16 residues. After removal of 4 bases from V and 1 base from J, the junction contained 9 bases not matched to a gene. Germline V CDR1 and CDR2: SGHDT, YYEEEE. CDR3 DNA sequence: TGTGCCAGCAGCCCCCTACGGACAGGGTCGAACACTGAAGCTTTCTTT. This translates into CASSPLRTGSNTEAFF.

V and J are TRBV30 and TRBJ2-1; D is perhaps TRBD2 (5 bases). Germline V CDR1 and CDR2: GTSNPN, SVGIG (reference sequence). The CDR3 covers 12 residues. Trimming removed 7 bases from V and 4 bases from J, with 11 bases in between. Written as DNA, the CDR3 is TGTGCCTCCCAAGCGGTGTACAATGAGCAGTTCTTC. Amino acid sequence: CASQAVYNEQFF.

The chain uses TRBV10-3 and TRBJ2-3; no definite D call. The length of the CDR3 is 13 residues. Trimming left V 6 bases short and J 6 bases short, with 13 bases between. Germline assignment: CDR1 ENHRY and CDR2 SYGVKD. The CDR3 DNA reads TGTGCCATCAGATTTGACGGGTCGGATACGCAGTATTTT. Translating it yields CAIRFDGSDTQYF.

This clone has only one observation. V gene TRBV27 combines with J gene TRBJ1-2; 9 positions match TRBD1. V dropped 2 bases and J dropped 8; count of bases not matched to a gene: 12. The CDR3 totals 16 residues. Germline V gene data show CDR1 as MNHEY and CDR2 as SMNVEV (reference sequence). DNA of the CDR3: TGTGCCAGCAGTTTAAGCCTGACAGGGGGTCCTCAGGGCTACACCTTC. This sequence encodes CASSLSLTGGPQGYTF.

The CDR3 here is CASSETDRKNIQYF. The CDR3 DNA is TGTGCCAGCAGTGAAACGGACAGGAAAAACATTCAGTACTTC. The rearrangement joins TRBV6-1 to TRBJ2-4, with 7 bases matching TRBD1. The V gene end was trimmed by 2 bases and the J gene end by 4 bases; junction bases not matched to a gene: 2. Germline assignment: CDR1 MNHNS and CDR2 SASEGT. This CDR3 is built from 14 residues.

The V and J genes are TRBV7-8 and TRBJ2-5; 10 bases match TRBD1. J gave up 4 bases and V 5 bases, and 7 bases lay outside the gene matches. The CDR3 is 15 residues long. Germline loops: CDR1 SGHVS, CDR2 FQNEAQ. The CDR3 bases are TGTGCCAGCAGCCCATGGACAGGGGGGACAGAGACCCAGTACTTC. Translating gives CASSPWTGGTETQYF. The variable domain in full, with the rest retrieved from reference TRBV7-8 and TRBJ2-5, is GAGVSQSPRYKVAKRGQDVALRCDPISGHVSLFWYQQALGQGPEFLTYFQNEAQLDKSGLPSDRFFAERPEGSVSTLKIQRTQQEDSAVYLCASSPWTGGTETQYFGPGTRLLVL.

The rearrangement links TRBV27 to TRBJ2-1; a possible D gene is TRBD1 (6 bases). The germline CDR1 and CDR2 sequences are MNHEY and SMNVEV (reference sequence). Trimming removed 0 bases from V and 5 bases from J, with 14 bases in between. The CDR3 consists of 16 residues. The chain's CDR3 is CASSLSPTGGDNEQFF. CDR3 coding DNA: TGTGCCAGCAGTTTATCCCCGACAGGTGGAGACAATGAGCAGTTCTTC.

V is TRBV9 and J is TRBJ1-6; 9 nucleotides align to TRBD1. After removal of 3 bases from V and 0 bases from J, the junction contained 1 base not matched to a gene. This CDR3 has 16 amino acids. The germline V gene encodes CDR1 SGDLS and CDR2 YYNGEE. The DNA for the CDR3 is TGTGCCAGCAGCGAACAGGGGGCCTCCTATAATTCACCCCTCCACTTT. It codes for CASSEQGASYNSPLHF.

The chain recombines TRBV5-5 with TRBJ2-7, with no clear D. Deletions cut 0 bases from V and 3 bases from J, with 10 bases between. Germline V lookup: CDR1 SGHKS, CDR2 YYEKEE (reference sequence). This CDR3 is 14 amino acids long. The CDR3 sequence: CASSLGQAFYEQYF. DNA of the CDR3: TGTGCCAGCAGCTTGGGTCAGGCCTTCTACGAGCAGTACTTC.

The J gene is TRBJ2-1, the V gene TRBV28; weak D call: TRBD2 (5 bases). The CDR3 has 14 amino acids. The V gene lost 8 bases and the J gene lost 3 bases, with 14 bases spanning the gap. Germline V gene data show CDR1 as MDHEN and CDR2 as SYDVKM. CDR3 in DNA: TGTGCCAGCGTAAAGGGAGCGGACTACAATGAGCAGTTCTTC. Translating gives CASVKGADYNEQFF.

The CDR3 DNA is TGCAGCGTTCCGACTTATCTGGGCGGGCAAGAGACCCAGTACTTC. Its protein is CSVPTYLGGQETQYF. The chain uses TRBV29-1 and TRBJ2-5; D may be TRBD2 (5 bases). Germline CDR1 reads SQVTM; CDR2 reads ANQGSEA. The CDR3 extends over 15 amino acids. V shed 5 bases and J shed 2 bases, with 18 bases lying between them.

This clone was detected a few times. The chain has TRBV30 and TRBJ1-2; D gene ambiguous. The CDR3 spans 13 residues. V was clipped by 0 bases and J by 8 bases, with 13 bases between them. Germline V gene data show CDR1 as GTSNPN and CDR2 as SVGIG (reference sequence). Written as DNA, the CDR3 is TGTGCCTGGAGTGTACTAGTCCTCGGGGGCTACACCTTC. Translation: CAWSVLVLGGYTF. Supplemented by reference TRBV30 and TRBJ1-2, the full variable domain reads SQTIHQWPATLVQPVGSPLSLECTVEGTSNPNLYWYRQAAGRGLQLLFYSVGIGQISSEVPQNLSASRPQDRQFILSSKKLLLSDSGFYLCAWSVLVLGGYTFGSGTRLTVV.